A selection of T cell receptor beta chains follows, all from one sample in a study of cytomegalovirus exposure and HLA in healthy donors. The protocol was immunoSEQ multiplex PCR, while the TCRdb copy is restricted to in-frame clones and leaves out a portion. The profile shows roughly 100,000 clones, roughly 80% of them singletons. Sequenced sample: PBMCs. The receptors were sampled from a woman between 40 and 50 years old in good health and CMV-seronegative. CDR3s include the opening cysteine and the closing phenylalanine or tryptophan. The D gene is left open where the match is weak.

TRBJ2-6 | . | TRBV6-5 | CASSYSRAGANVLTF
TRBJ1-1 | TRBD1 | TRBV11-2 | CASEAGTGGGTEAFF
TRBJ1-5 | . | TRBV19 | CASTPVAGVGQPQHF
TRBJ1-1 | . | TRBV7-9 | CASNPVQHAEAFF
TRBJ1-1 | . | TRBV6-5 | CASSVGGEEAFF
TRBJ2-1 | TRBD2 | TRBV9 | CASTRLGGNEQFF
TRBJ1-2 | . | TRBV20-1 | CSARWGGYTF
TRBJ2-3 | . | TRBV18 | CASSPSKSNTQYF
TRBJ2-3 | . | TRBV28 | CASQPTPGDTQYF
TRBJ1-1 | . | TRBV29-1 | CSVEDTGKVLTEAFF
TRBJ2-2 | TRBD2 | TRBV9 | CASSVGGGTGELFF
TRBJ2-3 | TRBD2 | TRBV11-2 | CASSQGTSGSDTQYF
TRBJ2-1 | TRBD2 | TRBV27 | CASSMPTSGSRNNEQFF
TRBJ2-7 | . | TRBV5-5 | CASRLQGEQYF
TRBJ1-5 | TRBD1 | TRBV28 | CASSRTGVQPQHF
TRBJ1-2 | TRBD1 | TRBV28 | CASSNGQSQGYGYTF
. | . | TRBV6-1 | CASSAPSYEQYF
TRBJ2-7 | . | TRBV27 | CASSLDSAYEQYF
TRBJ2-5 | TRBD1 | TRBV15 | CATSVPGGQGARGHQETQYF
TRBJ1-1 | . | TRBV7-2 | CASSSLNLNEAFF
TRBJ1-4 | . | TRBV2 | CASTPLEKLFF
TRBJ1-6 | . | TRBV28 | CATCPGWGSPLHF
TRBJ1-2 | . | TRBV5-1 | CASSLGGTVYGYTF
TRBJ1-1 | . | TRBV7-3 | CASSLLGNTEAFF
TRBJ1-2 | . | TRBV5-4 | CASSSILTRGSNYGYTF
TRBJ2-1 | TRBD2 | TRBV5-1 | CASTLGGVDEQFF
TRBJ1-4 | TRBD1 | TRBV28 | CASGTGNEKLFF
TRBJ1-2 | . | TRBV19 | CASTNMSPGSSYGYTF
TRBJ2-5 | . | TRBV21-1 | CASSIDRCGETQYF
TRBJ2-1 | . | TRBV4-3 | CASSQASGDNEQFF
TRBJ1-2 | TRBD1 | TRBV28 | CASSLQGAWYGYTF
TRBJ2-7 | TRBD2 | TRBV4-1 | CASSDTSGRLDEQYF
TRBJ2-1 | TRBD2 | TRBV5-1 | CASGFATSGRRGSYNEQFF
TRBJ1-6 | TRBD1 | TRBV6-5 | CASSYRDSVNSPLHF
TRBJ2-1 | . | TRBV9 | CASSAPRRNEQFF
TRBJ1-6 | . | TRBV5-6 | CASSRQGSYNSPLHF
TRBJ2-2 | TRBD1 | TRBV5-4 | CASSSDRGTGELFF
TRBJ2-5 | TRBD2 | TRBV7-3 | CASSPRGTSGSSRETQYF
TRBJ2-2 | . | TRBV28 | CVSSLRGISGELFF
TRBJ2-1 | TRBD2 | TRBV7-2 | CASSPRGGRARNEQFF
TRBJ1-2 | . | TRBV18 | CASSPRQGHGYTF
TRBJ1-5 | . | TRBV19 | CASSSIQGQPQHF
TRBJ2-5 | TRBD2 | TRBV27 | CASTWTSASMETQYF
TRBJ2-3 | . | TRBV6-5 | CASSYSGSFTDTQYF
TRBJ2-1 | TRBD2 | TRBV11-2 | CASSLYRTSGMGNEQFF
TRBJ2-1 | . | TRBV7-6 | CASSLVPGNEQFF
TRBJ1-1 | TRBD1 | TRBV30 | CAWRGQLNTEAFF
TRBJ1-1 | . | TRBV27 | CASSLDSLGGAEAFF
TRBJ1-2 | . | TRBV5-6 | CASSLASYGYTF